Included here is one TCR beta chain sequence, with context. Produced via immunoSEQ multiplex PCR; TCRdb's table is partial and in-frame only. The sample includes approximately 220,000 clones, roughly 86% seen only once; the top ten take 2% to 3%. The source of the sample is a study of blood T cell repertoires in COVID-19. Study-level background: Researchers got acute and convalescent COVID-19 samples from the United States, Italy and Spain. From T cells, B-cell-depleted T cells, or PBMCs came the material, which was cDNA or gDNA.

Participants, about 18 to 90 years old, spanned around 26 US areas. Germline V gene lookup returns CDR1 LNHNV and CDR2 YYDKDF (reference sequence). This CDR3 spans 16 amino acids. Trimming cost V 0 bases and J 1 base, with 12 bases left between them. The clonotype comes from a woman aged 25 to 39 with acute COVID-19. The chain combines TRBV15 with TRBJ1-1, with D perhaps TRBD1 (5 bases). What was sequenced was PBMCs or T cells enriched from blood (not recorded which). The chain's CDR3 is CATSRDVRQGNTEAFF. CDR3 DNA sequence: TGTGCCACCAGCAGAGACGTTCGGCAGGGGAACACTGAAGCTTTCTTT.